This TCR beta chain was recorded in a study of response to subunit inactivated influenza vaccine. Points from the study as a whole: There was a suggestion from the authors that each seasonal influenza vaccination recruits few new T cells.

Each CDR3 protein is one row after TCRdb ran MiXCR on the RT-PCR reads. The table records fewer than 800,000 distinct CDR3 sequences, more than 15% of them present only once. As concerns this clonotype: The antigen is not known. At one end, the junction sequence differs from germline, possibly due to a read error.

The sample consisted of PBMCs from blood, taken 11 to 12 days after vaccination. The sequence derives from a man in his forties or fifties who received an inactivated influenza vaccine.

The CDR3 spells CASRLGTGLNF. The CDR3 region has the DNA TGTGCCAGCAGACTCGGGACAGGACTAAACTTC. This chain uses TRBV5-8 with TRBJ2-1; 8 bases align to TRBD1. CDR1 and CDR2 from the germline V gene are SGHTS and YDEGEE. The length of the CDR3 is 11 residues.